This TCR beta chain comes out of a study of OX40 agonist ivuxolimab in advanced cancers. Study information: Administration of intravenous ivuxolimab to patients occurred every 2 weeks at 0.01 to 10 mg/kg. Eligibility admitted prior anti-PD-1, anti-PD-L1 or anti-CTLA-4 therapy; roughly 37% had some.

Study-level points and caveats: Clonal expansion was among the lowest in partial responders at 0.1-3.0 mg/kg, especially CD8+. Expanded clones were, on average, more numerous in CD8+ T cells than in CD4+.

Only in-frame clones appear in the TCRdb table, and some are missing; sequencing was by immunoSEQ multiplex PCR. The profile shows about 50,000 clones, under 90% of them singletons. The germline CDR1 and CDR2 sequences are SGDLS and YYNGEE. V shed 3 bases and J shed 4 bases, with 17 bases lying between them. This CDR3 has 15 amino acids. Points on this clone: Its antigen is not known.

The sequence was collected from an adult with an advanced solid tumor such as melanoma, head and neck, liver or kidney cancer. The sequences come from CD4+ or CD8+ T cells sorted from blood, collected in a trial of the OX40 agonist ivuxolimab. The gene calls are TRBV9 and TRBJ2-7; tentatively, D is TRBD1 or TRBD2 (5 bases each). The CDR3, as DNA: TGTGCCAGCAGCGCCATGGTGGGGGTGACTTACGAGCAGTACTTC. Encoded protein: CASSAMVGVTYEQYF. Supplemented by reference TRBV9 and TRBJ2-7, the full variable domain reads DSGVTQTPKHLITATGQRVTLRCSPRSGDLSVYWYQQSLDQGLQFLIQYYNGEERAKGNILERFSAQQFPDLHSELNLSSLELGDSALYFCASSAMVGVTYEQYFGPGTRLTVT.